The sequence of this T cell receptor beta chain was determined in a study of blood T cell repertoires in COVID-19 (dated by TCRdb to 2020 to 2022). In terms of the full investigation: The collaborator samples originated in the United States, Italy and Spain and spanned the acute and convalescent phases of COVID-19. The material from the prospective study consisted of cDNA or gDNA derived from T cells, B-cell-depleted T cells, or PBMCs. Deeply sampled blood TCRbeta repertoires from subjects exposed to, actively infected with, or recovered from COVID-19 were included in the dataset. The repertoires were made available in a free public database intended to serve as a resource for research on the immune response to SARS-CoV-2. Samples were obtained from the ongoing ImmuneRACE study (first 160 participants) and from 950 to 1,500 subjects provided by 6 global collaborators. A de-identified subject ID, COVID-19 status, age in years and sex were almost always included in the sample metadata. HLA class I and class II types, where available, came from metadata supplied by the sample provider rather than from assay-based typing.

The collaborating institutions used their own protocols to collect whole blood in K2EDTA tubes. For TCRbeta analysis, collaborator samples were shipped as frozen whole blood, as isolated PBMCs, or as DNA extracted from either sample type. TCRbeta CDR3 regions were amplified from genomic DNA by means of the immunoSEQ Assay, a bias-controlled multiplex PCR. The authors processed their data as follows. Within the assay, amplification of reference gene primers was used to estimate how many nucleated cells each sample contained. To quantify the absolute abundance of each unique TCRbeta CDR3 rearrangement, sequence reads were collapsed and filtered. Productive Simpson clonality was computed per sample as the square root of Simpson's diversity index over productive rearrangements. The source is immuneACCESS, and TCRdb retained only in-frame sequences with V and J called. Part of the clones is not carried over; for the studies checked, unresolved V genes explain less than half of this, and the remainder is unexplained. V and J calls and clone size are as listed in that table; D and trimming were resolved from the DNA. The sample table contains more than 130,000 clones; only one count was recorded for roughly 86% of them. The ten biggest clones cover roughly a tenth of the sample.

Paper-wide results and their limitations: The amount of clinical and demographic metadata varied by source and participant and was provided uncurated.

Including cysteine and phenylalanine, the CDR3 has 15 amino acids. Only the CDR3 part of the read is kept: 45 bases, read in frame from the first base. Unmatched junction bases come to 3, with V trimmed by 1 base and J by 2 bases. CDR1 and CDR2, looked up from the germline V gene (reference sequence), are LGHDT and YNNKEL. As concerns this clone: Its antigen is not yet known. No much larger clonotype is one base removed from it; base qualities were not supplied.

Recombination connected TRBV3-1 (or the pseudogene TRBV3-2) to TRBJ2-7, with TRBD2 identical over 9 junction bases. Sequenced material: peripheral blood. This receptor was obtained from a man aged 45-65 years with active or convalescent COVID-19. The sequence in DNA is TGTGCCAGCAGCCAAGGGGCGGGGGGGCCCTACGAGCAGTACTTC. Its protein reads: CASSQGAGGPYEQYF.